Shown below are 16 T cell receptor beta chains from a single sample sequenced in a study of blood T cell repertoires in COVID-19. The protocol was immunoSEQ multiplex PCR, while the TCRdb copy is restricted to in-frame clones and leaves out a portion. The sample carries 100,000 to 140,000 clones, about four fifths recorded once. The sequenced sample consisted of peripheral blood. All receptors come from a human donor in a cohort sampled during active COVID-19.

The CDR3 is CASSFHRGLVDGYTF. The CDR3 bases are TGTGCCAGCAGTTTCCACAGGGGGCTAGTAGATGGCTACACCTTC. The chain has TRBV6-2 or TRBV6-3 and TRBJ1-2; TRBD1 matches 9 bases. Per the germline V gene, CDR1 is MNHEY and CDR2 is SVGEGT. The CDR3 contains 15 residues. V lost 4 bases, J lost 6 bases, and 9 bases stayed unmatched.

This rearrangement joins TRBV5-6 to TRBJ1-2; the match to TRBD1 covers 11 bases. Germline V gene sequence: CDR1 SGHDT, CDR2 YYEEEE. This CDR3 has 19 residues. With 1 base clipped from V and 5 bases from J, the junction kept 16 bases outside the gene matches. The chain's CDR3 is CASSLKGQGGARYRYGYTF. The CDR3 DNA follows: TGTGCCAGCAGCTTGAAGGGACAGGGGGGCGCAAGGTATCGGTATGGCTACACCTTC.

J is TRBJ1-1 and V is TRBV7-2; tentative D call: TRBD1 (5 bases). This CDR3 region has 12 residues. The V end lost 5 bases, the J end lost 7 bases, and 11 bases lay between the germline ends. Germline V gene data show CDR1 as SGHTA and CDR2 as FQGNSA. CDR3 in amino acids: CASSRQSLEAFF. CDR3 nucleotide sequence: TGTGCCAGCAGCCGACAGTCCCTTGAAGCTTTCTTT. The full variable domain, its missing parts supplied by reference TRBV7-2 and TRBJ1-1, is GAGVSQSPSNKVTEKGKDVELRCDPISGHTALYWYRQSLGQGLEFLIYFQGNSAPDKSGLPSDRFSAERTGGSVSTLTIQRTQQEDSAVYLCASSRQSLEAFFGQGTRLTVV.

This clone was seen only once. The chain has TRBV3-1 (or the pseudogene TRBV3-2) and TRBJ2-3; 12 nucleotides align to TRBD1. Germline-derived CDR1 and CDR2 are LGHDT and YNNKEL (reference sequence). The CDR3 loop spans 16 amino acids. V shed 4 bases and J 7 bases; nucleotides not matched to a gene: 9. CDR3 loop: CASSLTPGQGAYTQYF. CDR3 sequence (DNA): TGTGCCAGCAGCCTCACACCGGGACAGGGGGCTTATACGCAGTATTTT.

The gene calls are TRBV23-1 and TRBJ2-3, with 9 bases identical to TRBD2. TRBV23-1 is identified as an open reading frame with a role that is uncertain. Trimming cost V 0 bases and J 3 bases; bases outside gene matches: 7. The CDR3 contains 17 residues. The CDR3 nucleotides are TGCGCCAGCAGTCAATCCCTCGGTAGCGGGGGTACAGATACGCAGTATTTT. This gives the protein CASSQSLGSGGTDTQYF.

This chain uses TRBV30 with TRBJ1-5, with D maybe TRBD1 (6 bases). The V and J ends lost 2 bases and 4 bases respectively, with 9 bases between them. The CDR3 has 13 residues. CDR1 is GTSNPN and CDR2 is SVGIG in the germline V gene (reference sequence). The CDR3 DNA reads TGTGCCTGGAGTTTTAGGGGGAATCAGCCCCAGCATTTT. It codes for CAWSFRGNQPQHF.

This sequence joins TRBV6-5 and TRBJ1-3, with TRBD1 identical over 9 bases. This CDR3 region has 14 residues. J gave up 7 bases and V 6 bases, and 7 bases lay outside the gene matches. Germline CDR1 reads MNHEY; CDR2 reads SVGAGI. In nucleotides, the CDR3 is TGTGCCAGCAGATCCGGGACAGGGAGGAACACCATATATTTT. Translated, it gives CASRSGTGRNTIYF.

The chain is built from TRBV19 and TRBJ2-5, with TRBD2 matching 7 bases. This CDR3 region has 15 residues. The J segment lost 5 bases and the V segment lost 4 bases, leaving 10 bases of the junction unmatched. CDR1 LNHDA and CDR2 SQIVND come from the germline V gene (reference sequence). The CDR3 loop is CASSKGLPTRETQYF. The CDR3 nucleotides are TGTGCCAGTAGTAAGGGACTACCAACTCGGGAGACCCAGTACTTC.

The J gene is TRBJ2-1, the V gene TRBV7-3; D is undetermined. This CDR3 has 12 residues. Trimming shortened V by 5 bases and J by 7 bases, and 9 bases separated the two germline ends. Germline CDR1 SGHTA, CDR2 FQGTGA. CDR3 coding DNA: TGTGCCAGCAGCCTGACTCGGAATGAGCAGTTCTTC. The encoded protein is CASSLTRNEQFF. Together with reference TRBV7-3 and TRBJ2-1, the CDR3 gives the full variable domain: GAGVSQTPSNKVTEKGKYVELRCDPISGHTALYWYRQSLGQGPEFLIYFQGTGAADDSGLPNDRFFAVRPEGSVSTLKIQRTERGDSAVYLCASSLTRNEQFFGPGTRLTVL.

The V gene is TRBV7-9, the J gene TRBJ1-5, with D maybe TRBD1 (5 bases). Germline V gene sequence: CDR1 SEHNR, CDR2 FQNEAQ (reference sequence). V lost 1 base, J lost 7 bases, and 17 bases lay in between. The CDR3 covers 16 residues. The DNA of the CDR3 is TGTGCCAGCAGCTTAGGTCCTGGGGCCCACGAACAGCCCCAGCATTTT. Protein product: CASSLGPGAHEQPQHF.

The table lists this clone with many counts. The chain combines TRBV5-3 with TRBJ2-7, with 8 bases identical to TRBD1. TRBV5-3 is an open reading frame, and its role is uncertain. The J segment lost 5 bases and the V segment lost 3 bases, leaving 10 bases of the junction unmatched. CDR3 size: 15 residues. The chain's CDR3 is CARSSGQVSPHEQYV. In nucleotides, the CDR3 is TGTGCCAGAAGCTCGGGACAGGTAAGCCCCCACGAGCAGTACGTC.

This clone appeared a single time. The chain couples TRBV25-1 to TRBJ2-3; tentatively, D is TRBD2 (5 bases). The germline V gene has CDR1 MGHDK and CDR2 SYGVNS. The V gene lost 6 bases and the J gene lost 2 bases, with 12 bases spanning the gap. This CDR3 region has 14 residues. CDR3 amino acids: CASRGVVPTDTQYF. In DNA form, the CDR3 reads TGTGCCAGCAGGGGAGTGGTTCCCACAGATACGCAGTATTTT.

The CDR3 region has the DNA TGTGCCAGCAGCCCAGGGACTAGCGGACAAACCGGGGAGCTGTTTTTT. Encoded protein: CASSPGTSGQTGELFF. The chain uses TRBV11-2 and TRBJ2-2; 11 bases line up with TRBD2. The CDR3 sequence is 16 residues long. Germline V gene data show CDR1 as SGHAT and CDR2 as FQNNGV. After removal of 5 bases from V and 5 bases from J, the junction contained 7 bases not matched to a gene.

This chain links TRBV20-1 with TRBJ2-1, with 10 nucleotides matching TRBD2. Germline V CDR1 and CDR2: DFQATT, SNEGSKA (reference sequence). Trimming removed 3 bases from V and 4 bases from J; junction bases left unmatched: 9. CDR3 length: 16 residues. The CDR3 DNA reads TGCAGTGCTAGTTCTGGACTAGCGGAGACGTACAATGAGCAGTTCTTC. The encoded protein is CSASSGLAETYNEQFF.

The chain links TRBV5-1 to TRBJ1-4; D is uncertain. Germline V gene data show CDR1 as SGHRS and CDR2 as YFSETQ. The CDR3 sequence is 15 residues long. With 0 bases removed from V and 3 bases from J, the gap between germline ends came to 9 bases. CDR3 DNA: TGCGCCAGCAGCTTGGCTCGGGGAGCTAATGAAAAACTGTTTTTT. Its protein product is CASSLARGANEKLFF.

This clone was observed many times. The sample contains more than one DNA sequence encoding this CDR3. The chain uses TRBV7-8 and TRBJ1-1; 7 nucleotides agree with TRBD1. Germline CDR1 and CDR2: SGHVS and FQNEAQ. V gave up 5 bases and J gave up 1 base; unmatched junction bases: 4. The CDR3 spans 14 residues. As DNA, the CDR3 is TGTGCCAGCAGCATTGGGACAGCGAACACTGAAGCTTTCTTT. Its protein is CASSIGTANTEAFF.